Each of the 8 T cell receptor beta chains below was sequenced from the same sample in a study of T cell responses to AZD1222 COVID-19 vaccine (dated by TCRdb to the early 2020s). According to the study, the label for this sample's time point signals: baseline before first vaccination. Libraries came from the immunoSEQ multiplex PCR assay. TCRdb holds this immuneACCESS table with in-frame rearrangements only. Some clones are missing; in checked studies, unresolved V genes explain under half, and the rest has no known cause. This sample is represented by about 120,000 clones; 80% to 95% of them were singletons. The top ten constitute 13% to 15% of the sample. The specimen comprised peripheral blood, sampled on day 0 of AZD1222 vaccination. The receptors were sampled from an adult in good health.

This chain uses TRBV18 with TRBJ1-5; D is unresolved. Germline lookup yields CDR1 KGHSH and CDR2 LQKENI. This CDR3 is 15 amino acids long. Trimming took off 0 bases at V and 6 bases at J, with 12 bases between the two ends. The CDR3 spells CASSPPGSVSQPQHF. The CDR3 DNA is TGTGCCAGCTCACCACCAGGGTCAGTTTCTCAGCCCCAGCATTTT.

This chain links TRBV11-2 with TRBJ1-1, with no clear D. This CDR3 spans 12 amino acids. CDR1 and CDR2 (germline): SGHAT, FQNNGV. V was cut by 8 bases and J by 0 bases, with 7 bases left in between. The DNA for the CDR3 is TGTGCCAGCCGGGGAATGAACACTGAAGCTTTCTTT. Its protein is CASRGMNTEAFF.

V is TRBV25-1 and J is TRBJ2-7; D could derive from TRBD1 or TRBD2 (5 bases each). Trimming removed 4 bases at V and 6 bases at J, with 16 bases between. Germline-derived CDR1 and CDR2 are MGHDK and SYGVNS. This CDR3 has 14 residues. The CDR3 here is CASSGLGLRGEQYF. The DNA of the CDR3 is TGTGCCAGCAGTGGACTGGGGCTGAGGGGCGAGCAGTACTTC.

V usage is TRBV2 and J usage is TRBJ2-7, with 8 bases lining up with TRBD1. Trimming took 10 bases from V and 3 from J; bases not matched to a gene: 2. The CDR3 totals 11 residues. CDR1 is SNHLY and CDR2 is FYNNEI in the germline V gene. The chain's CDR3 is CAMGTGYEQYF. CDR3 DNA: TGTGCCATGGGGACAGGCTACGAGCAGTACTTC. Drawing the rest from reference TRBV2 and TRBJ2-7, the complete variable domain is EPEVTQTPSHQVTQMGQEVILRCVPISNHLYFYWYRQILGQKVEFLVSFYNNEISEKSEIFDDQFSVERPDGSNFTLKIRSTKLEDSAMYFCAMGTGYEQYFGPGTRLTVT.

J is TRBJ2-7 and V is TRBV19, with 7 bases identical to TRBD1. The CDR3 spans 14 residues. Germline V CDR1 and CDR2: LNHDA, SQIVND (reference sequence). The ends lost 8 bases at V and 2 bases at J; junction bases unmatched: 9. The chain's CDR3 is CASGETGNTYEQYF. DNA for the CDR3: TGTGCCAGTGGTGAGACAGGGAACACCTACGAGCAGTACTTC. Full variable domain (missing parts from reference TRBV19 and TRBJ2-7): DGGITQSPKYLFRKEGQNVTLSCEQNLNHDAMYWYRQDPGQGLRLIYYSQIVNDFQKGDIAEGYSVSREKKESFPLTVTSAQKNPTAFYLCASGETGNTYEQYFGPGTRLTVT.

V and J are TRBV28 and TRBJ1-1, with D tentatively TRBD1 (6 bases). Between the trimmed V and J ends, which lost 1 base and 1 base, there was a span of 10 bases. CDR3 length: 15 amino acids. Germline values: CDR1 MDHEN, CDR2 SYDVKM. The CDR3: CASSLFAGENTEAFF. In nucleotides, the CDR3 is TGTGCCAGCAGTTTATTTGCAGGGGAGAACACTGAAGCTTTCTTT.

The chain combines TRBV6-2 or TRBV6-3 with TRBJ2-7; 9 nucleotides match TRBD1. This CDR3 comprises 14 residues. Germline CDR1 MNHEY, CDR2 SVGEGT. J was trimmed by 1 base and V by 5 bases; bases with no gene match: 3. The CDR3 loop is CASSPGQGSYEQYF. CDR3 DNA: TGTGCCAGCAGTCCGGGACAGGGATCCTACGAGCAGTACTTC.

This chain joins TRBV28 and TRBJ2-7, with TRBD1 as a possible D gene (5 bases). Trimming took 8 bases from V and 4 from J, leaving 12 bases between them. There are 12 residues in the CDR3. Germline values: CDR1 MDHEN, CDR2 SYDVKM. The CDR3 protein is CASGRTTYEQYF. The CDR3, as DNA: TGTGCCAGCGGAAGGACAACTTACGAGCAGTACTTC. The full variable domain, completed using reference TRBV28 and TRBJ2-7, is DVKVTQSSRYLVKRTGEKVFLECVQDMDHENMFWYRQDPGLGLRLIYFSYDVKMKEKGDIPEGYSVSREKKERFSLILESASTNQTSMYLCASGRTTYEQYFGPGTRLTVT.